This T cell receptor (beta chain) was recovered during a study of blood T cell repertoires in COVID-19. Looking at the study overall: Collection of acute and convalescent COVID-19 samples took place in the United States, Italy and Spain.

The V gene end was trimmed by 4 bases and the J gene end by 7 bases; junction bases not matched to a gene: 10. Germline CDR1 reads LGHNA; CDR2 reads YNFKEQ. The CDR3 has 15 residues. Per the study methods: Nucleated cell counts were estimated from reference gene primer amplification. This table comes from immunoSEQ multiplex PCR, and its TCRdb copy is limited to in-frame clones, with some not included. For V, J and clone size, that table is used; D and trimming come from the DNA. Altogether 180,000 or so clones are present, around 80% being singletons, with the ten largest covering about 10%. The clonotype originates from a woman of 80 years or more with COVID-19, enrolled during active disease. The sample was peripheral blood. The rearrangement uses TRBV4-2 and TRBJ2-1; TRBD2 agrees at 7 bases. CDR3 amino acids: CASSRKQREGNEQFF. The CDR3 nucleotides read TGTGCCAGCAGCCGTAAACAGCGGGAAGGGAATGAGCAGTTCTTC.